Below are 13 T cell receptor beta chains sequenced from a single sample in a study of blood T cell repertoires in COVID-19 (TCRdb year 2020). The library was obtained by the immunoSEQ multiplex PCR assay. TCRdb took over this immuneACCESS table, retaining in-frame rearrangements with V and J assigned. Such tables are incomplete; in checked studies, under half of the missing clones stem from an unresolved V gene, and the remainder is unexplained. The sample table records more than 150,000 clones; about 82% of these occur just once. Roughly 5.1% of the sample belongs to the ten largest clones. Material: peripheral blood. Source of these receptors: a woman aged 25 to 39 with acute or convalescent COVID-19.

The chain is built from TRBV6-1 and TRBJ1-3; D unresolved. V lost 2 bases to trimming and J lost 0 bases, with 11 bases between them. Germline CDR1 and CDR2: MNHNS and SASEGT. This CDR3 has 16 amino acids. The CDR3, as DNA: TGTGCCAGCAGTGAACCGGGTCTTAACTCTGGAAACACCATATATTTT. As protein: CASSEPGLNSGNTIYF.

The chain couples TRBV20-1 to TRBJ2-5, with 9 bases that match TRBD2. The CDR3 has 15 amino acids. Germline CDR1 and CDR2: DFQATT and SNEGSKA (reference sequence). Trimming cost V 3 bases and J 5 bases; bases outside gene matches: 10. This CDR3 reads CSASDQQSGRETQYF. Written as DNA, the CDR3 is TGCAGTGCTAGTGACCAGCAAAGCGGGAGGGAGACCCAGTACTTC.

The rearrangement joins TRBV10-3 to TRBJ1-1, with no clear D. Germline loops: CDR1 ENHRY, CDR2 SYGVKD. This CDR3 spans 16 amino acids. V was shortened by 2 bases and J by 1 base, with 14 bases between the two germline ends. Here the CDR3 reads CAISEGATRGNTEAFF. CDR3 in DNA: TGTGCCATCAGTGAGGGAGCAACCCGAGGGAACACTGAAGCTTTCTTT.

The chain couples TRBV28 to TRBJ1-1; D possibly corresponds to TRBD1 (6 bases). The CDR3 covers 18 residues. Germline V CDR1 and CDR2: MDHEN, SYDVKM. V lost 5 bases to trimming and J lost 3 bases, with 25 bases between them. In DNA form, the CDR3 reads TGTGCCAGCAGTGGTTCCTCGACAGGAGTCGTGGTGGACACTGAAGCTTTCTTT. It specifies CASSGSSTGVVVDTEAFF.

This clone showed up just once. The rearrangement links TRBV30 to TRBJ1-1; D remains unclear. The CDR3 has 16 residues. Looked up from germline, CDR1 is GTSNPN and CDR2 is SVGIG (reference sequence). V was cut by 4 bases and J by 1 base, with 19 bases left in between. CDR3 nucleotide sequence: TGTGCCTGGACCTCTGGCCCCCCTTTTGGGAACACTGAAGCTTTCTTT. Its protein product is CAWTSGPPFGNTEAFF.

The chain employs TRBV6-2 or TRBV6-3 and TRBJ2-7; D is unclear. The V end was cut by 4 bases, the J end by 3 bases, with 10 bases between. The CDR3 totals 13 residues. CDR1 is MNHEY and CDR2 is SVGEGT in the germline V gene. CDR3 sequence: CASSLAVVYEQYF. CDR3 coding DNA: TGTGCCAGCAGTTTGGCGGTGGTCTACGAGCAGTACTTC.

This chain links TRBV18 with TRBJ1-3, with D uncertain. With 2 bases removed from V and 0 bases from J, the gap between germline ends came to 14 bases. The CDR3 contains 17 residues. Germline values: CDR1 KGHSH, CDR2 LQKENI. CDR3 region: CASSPNVARGSGNTIYF. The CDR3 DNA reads TGTGCCAGCTCACCAAACGTGGCGCGGGGCTCTGGAAACACCATATATTTT.

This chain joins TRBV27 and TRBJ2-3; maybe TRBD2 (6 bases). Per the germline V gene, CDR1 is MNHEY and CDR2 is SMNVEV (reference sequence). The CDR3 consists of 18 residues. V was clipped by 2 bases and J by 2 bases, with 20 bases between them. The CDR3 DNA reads TGTGCCAGCAGTTTAGATAGCGGCCGATGGGGAATCACAGATACGCAGTATTTT. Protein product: CASSLDSGRWGITDTQYF.

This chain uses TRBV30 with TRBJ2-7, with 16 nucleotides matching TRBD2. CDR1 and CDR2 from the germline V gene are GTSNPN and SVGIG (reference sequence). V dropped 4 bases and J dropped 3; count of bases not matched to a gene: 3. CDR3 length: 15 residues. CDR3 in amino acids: CAWTGTSGRGYEQYF. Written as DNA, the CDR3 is TGTGCCTGGACCGGGACTAGCGGGAGGGGCTACGAGCAGTACTTC. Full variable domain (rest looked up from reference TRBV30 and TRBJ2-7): SQTIHQWPATLVQPVGSPLSLECTVEGTSNPNLYWYRQAAGRGLQLLFYSVGIGQISSEVPQNLSASRPQDRQFILSSKKLLLSDSGFYLCAWTGTSGRGYEQYFGPGTRLTVT.

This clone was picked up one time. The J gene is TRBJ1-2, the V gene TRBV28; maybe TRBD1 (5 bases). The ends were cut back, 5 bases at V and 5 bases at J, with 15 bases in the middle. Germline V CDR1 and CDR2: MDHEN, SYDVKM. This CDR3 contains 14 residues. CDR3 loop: CASSPAGLRYGYTF. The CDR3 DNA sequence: TGTGCCAGCAGTCCCGCAGGGCTAAGGTATGGCTACACCTTC.

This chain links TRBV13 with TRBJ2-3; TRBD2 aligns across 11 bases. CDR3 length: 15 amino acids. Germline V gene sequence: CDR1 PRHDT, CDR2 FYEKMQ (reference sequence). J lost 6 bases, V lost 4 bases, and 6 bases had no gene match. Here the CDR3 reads CASSSIAGGGDTQYF. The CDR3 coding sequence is TGTGCCAGCAGCTCTATAGCGGGAGGGGGCGATACGCAGTATTTT.

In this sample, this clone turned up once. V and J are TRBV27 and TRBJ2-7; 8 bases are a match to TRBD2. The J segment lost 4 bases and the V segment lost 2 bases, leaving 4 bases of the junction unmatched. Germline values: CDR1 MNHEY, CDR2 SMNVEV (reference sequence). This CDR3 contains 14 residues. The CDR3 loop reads CASSLSGSRYEQYF. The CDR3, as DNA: TGTGCCAGCAGTTTAAGCGGGAGCCGGTACGAGCAGTACTTC.

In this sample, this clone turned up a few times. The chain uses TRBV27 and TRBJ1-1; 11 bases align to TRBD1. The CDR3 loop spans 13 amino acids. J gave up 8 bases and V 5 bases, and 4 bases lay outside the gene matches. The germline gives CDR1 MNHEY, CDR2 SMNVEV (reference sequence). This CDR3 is CASSGQGAWEAFF. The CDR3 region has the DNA TGTGCCAGCAGTGGACAGGGGGCCTGGGAAGCTTTCTTT.